This TCR beta chain derives from a study of identical twins. A template switching step contributed a universal primer site, while unique molecular identifiers were present in the cDNA. TCRdb passed the 5' RACE reads through MiXCR, listing each CDR3 protein once. The sample holds about 340,000 distinct CDR3 sequences; roughly an eighth are singletons and the top ten take around 7.2%. The CDR3 is made up of 14 amino acids. The germline V and J ends were trimmed by 0 bases and 1 base, with 4 bases remaining between them. Comment on this clonotype: Its antigen is still unknown.

Study-level results: Some out-of-frame alpha sequences were shared by twins, and these showed excess low generation probability. The study drew conclusions from cross-sectional statistical analysis, not from following the same donors.

Among all donors, each was a healthy Caucasian. These sequences were also reported in another study, on yellow fever vaccine responses in identical twins.

The sequenced sample was CD8+ T cells sorted from blood. The chain recombines TRBV12-3 or TRBV12-4 with TRBJ2-1; no clear D gene. This receptor was obtained from a woman aged 18 to 35 in good health. The CDR3: CASSLATSYNEQFF. The CDR3 coding sequence is TGTGCCAGCAGTTTAGCCACTTCCTACAATGAGCAGTTCTTC.